A selection of T cell receptor beta chains follows, all from one sample in a study of blood T cell repertoires in COVID-19. Some clones are missing from TCRdb's copy, which holds only in-frame ones; the method was immunoSEQ multiplex PCR. The repertoire holds some 80,000 clones, around nine tenths seen once, with about 8% in the top ten. Sequenced input: peripheral blood. These receptors all come from a man aged 80 or over with active or convalescent COVID-19. The CDR3 runs from the conserved cysteine through the conserved F or W. D genes are given only for firm matches. Clone size is stated in some rows and not others, as once, few, many or a class when expanded.

few	TRBV19	TRBJ1-6	.	TGTGCCAGTACCACGACAGGTTATAATTCACCCCTCCACTTT	CASTTTGYNSPLHF
.	TRBV12-5	TRBJ1-5	.	TGTGCTAGTGGTTTTCAGAGCAATCAGCCCCAGCATTTT	CASGFQSNQPQHF
.	TRBV5-1	TRBJ2-3	TRBD1	TGCGCCAGCAGTGCAGGGGGCGCAGATACGCAGTATTTT	CASSAGGADTQYF
.	TRBV29-1	TRBJ1-1	.	TGCAGCGTTGGGGCTTCTCCGGACACTGAAGCTTTCTTT	CSVGASPDTEAFF
.	TRBV7-8	TRBJ1-4	.	TGTGCCAGCAGCTTAGTTTTAAACGCTAATAATGAAAAACTGTTTTTT	CASSLVLNANNEKLFF
.	TRBV6-5	TRBJ1-5	.	TGTGCCAGCAGTTCCCGGGGGATCAATCAGCCCCAGCATTTT	CASSSRGINQPQHF
.	TRBV7-2	TRBJ2-3	.	TGTGCCAGCAGCTCACACGCTGGGGGGGCCACAGATACGCAGTATTTT	CASSSHAGGATDTQYF
.	TRBV5-5	TRBJ2-5	.	TGTGCCAGCAGCCTAGCCCCCGCTGAGGGCCAAGAGAAGGCCCAGTACTTC	CASSLAPAEGQEKAQYF
.	TRBV6-5	TRBJ1-4	TRBD1	TGTGCCAGCAGATCAACCGGGACAGGGGGTGAAAAACTGTTTTTT	CASRSTGTGGEKLFF
.	TRBV19	TRBJ1-5	TRBD1	TGTGCCAGTAGTCCGACAGGGACTCAGCCCCAGCATTTT	CASSPTGTQPQHF
.	TRBV11-3	TRBJ2-3	.	TGTGCCAGCAGCTCAGAACCGCAGGGTTCGGATACGCAGTATTTT	CASSSEPQGSDTQYF
.	TRBV9	TRBJ2-2	.	TGTGCCAGCAGGGTCGTCGCGGATATCGGGGAGCTGTTTTTT	CASRVVADIGELFF
.	TRBV4-2	TRBJ2-5	TRBD2	TGTGCCAGCCAGAGCACGGCTAGCGGGGAAGAGACCCAGTACTTC	CASQSTASGEETQYF
.	TRBV3-1/TRBV3-2	TRBJ1-2	TRBD1	TGTGCCAGCAGCCATACAGGGGATGGCTACACCTTC	CASSHTGDGYTF
.	TRBV7-9	TRBJ1-4	.	TGTGCCAGCAGCCCCCTAACGTCGGCTAATGAAAAACTGTTTTTT	CASSPLTSANEKLFF
.	TRBV2	TRBJ2-1	.	TGTGCCAGCAGTGAACAGGCCTACTACAATGAGCAGTTCTTC	CASSEQAYYNEQFF
.	TRBV11-2	TRBJ2-2	.	TGTGCCAGCAGCTTAGGATACGGAGACACCGGGGAGCTGTTTTTT	CASSLGYGDTGELFF
few	TRBV28	TRBJ1-5	.	TGTGCCAGCAGCCCCGGGAGTTTCAGTCAGCCCCAGCATTTT	CASSPGSFSQPQHF
.	TRBV2	TRBJ1-5	.	TGTGCCAGCAGTGAAGGCTTAAGGGGTCAGCCCCAGCATTTT	CASSEGLRGQPQHF
.	TRBV9	TRBJ2-5	.	TGTGCCAGCAGCGTAGCTACCTTCCAAGAGACCCAGTACTTC	CASSVATFQETQYF
once	TRBV5-1	TRBJ2-3	TRBD2	TGCGCCAGCAGCTTGGGCGGTAGCGGGAGTCCCGATACGCAGTATTTT	CASSLGGSGSPDTQYF
.	TRBV11-2	TRBJ1-5	TRBD1	TGTGCCAGCAGCTGGGGGACAGGGGAGGGTCAGCCCCAGCATTTT	CASSWGTGEGQPQHF
.	TRBV6-6	TRBJ1-1	.	TGTGCCAGCAGTTACACCCGACAGGTAAACACTGAAGCTTTCTTT	CASSYTRQVNTEAFF